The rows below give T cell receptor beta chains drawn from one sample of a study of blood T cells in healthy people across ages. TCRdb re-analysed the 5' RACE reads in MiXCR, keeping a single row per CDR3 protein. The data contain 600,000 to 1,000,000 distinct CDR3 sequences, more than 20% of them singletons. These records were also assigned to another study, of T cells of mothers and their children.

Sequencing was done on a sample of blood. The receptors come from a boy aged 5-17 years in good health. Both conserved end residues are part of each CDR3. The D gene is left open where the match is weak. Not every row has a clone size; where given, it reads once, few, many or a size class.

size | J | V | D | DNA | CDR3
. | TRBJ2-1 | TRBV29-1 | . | TGCAGCGTGGCTGGGGCGGGTGGAAGTTTGGCGTACTATGAGCAGTTCTTC | CSVAGAGGSLAYYEQFF
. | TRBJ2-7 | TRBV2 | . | TGTGCCAGCAGTGAATGGAGAAGCTACGAGCAGTACTTC | CASSEWRSYEQYF
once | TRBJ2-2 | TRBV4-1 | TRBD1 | TGCGCCAGCAGCCAAGATGCAAACCGGGACAGGGTTAACGGGGAGCTGTTTTTT | CASSQDANRDRVNGELFF
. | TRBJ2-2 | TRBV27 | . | TGTGCCAGCAGGGACAGCGTAAACACCGGGGAGCTGTTTTTT | CASRDSVNTGELFF
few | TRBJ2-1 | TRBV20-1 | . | TGCAGTGCATGGTCCTGGGACTGGCCTGAGCAGTTCTTC | CSAWSWDWPEQFF
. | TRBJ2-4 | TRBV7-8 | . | TGTGCCAGCAGCCGGGACCAAGGCATTCAGTACTTC | CASSRDQGIQYF
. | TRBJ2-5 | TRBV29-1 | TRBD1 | TGCAACGTGGACAGGGATCGAGAGACCCAGTACTTC | CNVDRDRETQYF
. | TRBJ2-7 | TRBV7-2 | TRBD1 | TGTGCCAGCAGCTTGGGTGGGACAGGTCTCTACGAGCAGTACTTC | CASSLGGTGLYEQYF
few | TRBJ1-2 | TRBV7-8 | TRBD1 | TGTGCCAGCAGCTCTACCTGGGACAGGGGGCGCAGGAAGATCCCTAACTATGGCTACACCTTC | CASSSTWDRGRRKIPNYGYTF
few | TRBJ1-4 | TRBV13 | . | TGTGCCAGCAGCCCAGGACGTACGCTCGAAAAACTGTTTTTT | CASSPGRTLEKLFF
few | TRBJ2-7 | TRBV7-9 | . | TGTGCCAGCAGCTTAGTAGCACAGGACGAGCAGAACTTC | CASSLVAQDEQNF
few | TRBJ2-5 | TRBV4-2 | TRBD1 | TGTGCCAGCAGCCAAGGCACGACAGGGGCACAACAAGAGACCCAGTACTTC | CASSQGTTGAQQETQYF
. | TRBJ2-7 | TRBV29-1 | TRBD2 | TGCAGCGTCACGCGACGGGGGGACCTCGAGCAGTACTTC | CSVTRRGDLEQYF
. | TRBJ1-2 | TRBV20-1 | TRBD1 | TGCAGTCCCTCTCGGGACAGAGATTCTAACTATGGCTACACCTTC | CSPSRDRDSNYGYTF
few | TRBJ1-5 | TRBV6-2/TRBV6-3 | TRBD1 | TGTGCCAGCAGGTGGACAGGGGATCAGCCCCAGCATTTT | CASRWTGDQPQHF
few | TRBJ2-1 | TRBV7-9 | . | TGTGCCAGCAGCAACCGGGACCCATCCGACAATGAGCAGTTCTTC | CASSNRDPSDNEQFF
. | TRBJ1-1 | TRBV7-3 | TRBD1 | TGTGCCAGCAGCTTAAGGGGGGACAGGGTTGGCACTGAAGCTTTCTTT | CASSLRGDRVGTEAFF
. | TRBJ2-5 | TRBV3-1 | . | TGTGCCAGCAGCCAAGAGTGGTCCGGGGCCGGAGAGACCCAGTACTTC | CASSQEWSGAGETQYF
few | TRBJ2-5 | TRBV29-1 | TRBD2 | TGCAGCGCCATTCCTCCTCCGCCGGGGGGCCAAGAGACCCAGTACTTC | CSAIPPPPGGQETQYF
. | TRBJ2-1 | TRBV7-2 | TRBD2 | TGTGCCAGCAGCCCCTTCAATCCGCTAGCGGTGACAATGAAGCAGTTCTTC | CASSPFNPLAVTMKQFF
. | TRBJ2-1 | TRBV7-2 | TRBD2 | TGTGCCAGCAGACCCGGGACTAGCGGGAGTAATAGGCAGTTCTTC | CASRPGTSGSNRQFF
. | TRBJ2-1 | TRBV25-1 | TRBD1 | TGTGCCAGCAGCCGCTTACGACAGGGAGCCAATGAGCAGTTCTTC | CASSRLRQGANEQFF
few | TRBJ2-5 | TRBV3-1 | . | TGTGCCAGCAGCCAAGGCGGGTCAGGGCAAGAGACCCAGTACTTC | CASSQGGSGQETQYF
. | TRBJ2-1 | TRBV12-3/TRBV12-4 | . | TGTGCCAGCCTAAGGCTAGCGAGGGGGGGAGATGAGCAGTTCTTC | CASLRLARGGDEQFF
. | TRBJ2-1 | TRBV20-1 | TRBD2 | TGCAGTGCCAGTCGAGCGGGGGCCTACAATGAGCAGTTCTTC | CSASRAGAYNEQFF
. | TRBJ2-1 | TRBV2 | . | TGTGCCAGCAGTGAGATTAGCGGACCATACAATGAGCAGTTCTTC | CASSEISGPYNEQFF
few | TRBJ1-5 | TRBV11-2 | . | TGTGCCAGCAGCTCCCCGGACAGCAATCAGCCCCAGCATTTT | CASSSPDSNQPQHF
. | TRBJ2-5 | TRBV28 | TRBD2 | TGTGCCAGCAGTATAGGGATGGTAGCGGGGCCAGAGACCCAGTACTTC | CASSIGMVAGPETQYF
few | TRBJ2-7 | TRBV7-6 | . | TGTGCCAGCAGCTCCCAGACCCCTTACGAGCAGTACTTC | CASSSQTPYEQYF
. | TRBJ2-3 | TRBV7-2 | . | TGTGCCAGCAGTTTAGACTTACTTCTAGCCCTTCCCGCAGATACGCAGTATTTT | CASSLDLLLALPADTQYF
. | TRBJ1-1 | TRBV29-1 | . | TGCAGCGCGGCAAGCTTCAGGGGGAACACTGAAGCTTTCTTT | CSAASFRGNTEAFF
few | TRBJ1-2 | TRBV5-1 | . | TGCGCCAGCAGCCCGCAGGGGACCCATGGCTACACCTTC | CASSPQGTHGYTF
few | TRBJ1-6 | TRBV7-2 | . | TGTGCCAGCAGCTTCCGGGACATAAATTCACCCCTCCACTTT | CASSFRDINSPLHF
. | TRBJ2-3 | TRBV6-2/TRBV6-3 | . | TGTGCCAGCGGGACCGGGCTAGATACGCAGTATTTT | CASGTGLDTQYF
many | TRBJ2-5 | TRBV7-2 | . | TGTGCCAGCAGCTTAGAGGGGAGGCAAGAGACCCAGTACTTC | CASSLEGRQETQYF
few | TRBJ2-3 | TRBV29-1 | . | TGCAGCGTTGCCCGACTAGTGGTCCCAGATACGCAGTATTTT | CSVARLVVPDTQYF
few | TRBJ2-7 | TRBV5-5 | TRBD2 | TGTGCCAGCAGCCCCAGGGCGGCTAGCGGGAACTACGAGCAGTACTTC | CASSPRAASGNYEQYF
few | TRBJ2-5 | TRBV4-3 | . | TGCGCCAGCAGCCACAGAGCTACGGAGACCCAGTACTTC | CASSHRATETQYF
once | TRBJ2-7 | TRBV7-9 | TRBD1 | TGTGCCAGCAGCCCGGACAGGGGGGCGCCCTACGAGCAGTACTTC | CASSPDRGAPYEQYF
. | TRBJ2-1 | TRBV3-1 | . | TGTGCCAGCAGCCTCTACTTTGCTAAGGGTGAGCAGTTCTTC | CASSLYFAKGEQFF
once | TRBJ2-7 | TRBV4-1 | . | TGCGCCAGCAGCCAAGGGACTATTTCCTACGAGCAGTACTTC | CASSQGTISYEQYF
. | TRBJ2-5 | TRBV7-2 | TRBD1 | TGTGCCAGCAGCTTGGACGGACAGGGACGTCCCCAAGAGACCCAGTACTTC | CASSLDGQGRPQETQYF
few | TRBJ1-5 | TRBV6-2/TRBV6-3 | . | TGTGCCAGCAGTTACTATTCCGGGTCAAATCAGCCCCAGCATTTT | CASSYYSGSNQPQHF
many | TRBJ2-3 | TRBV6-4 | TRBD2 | TGTGCCAGCAGTGACTCTAGCGGGGGAATAGATACGCAGTATTTT | CASSDSSGGIDTQYF
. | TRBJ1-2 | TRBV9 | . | TGTGCCAGCAGCGCAAGGACACGTACTCCCCATGGCTACACCTTC | CASSARTRTPHGYTF
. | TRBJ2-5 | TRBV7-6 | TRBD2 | TGTACCAGCAGCTTAGTTGGTTCGGGACTAGGGTACCAAGAGACCCAGTACTTC | CTSSLVGSGLGYQETQYF
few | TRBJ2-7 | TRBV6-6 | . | TGTGCCAGCAGTACCAGACTAGTCCCCTACGAGCAGTACTTC | CASSTRLVPYEQYF
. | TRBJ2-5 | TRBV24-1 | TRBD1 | TGTGCCACCCGACAGGGAAATCAAGAGACCCAGTACTTC | CATRQGNQETQYF
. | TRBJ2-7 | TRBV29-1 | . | TGCAGCGTCGGCCGGGACCGAGGAACCTACGAGCAGTACTTC | CSVGRDRGTYEQYF
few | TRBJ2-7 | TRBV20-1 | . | TGCAGTGCATTGAGGACAACAATTTACGAGCAGTACTTC | CSALRTTIYEQYF
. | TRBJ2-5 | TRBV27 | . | TGTGCCAGCCCGAAGCGGGACAGGTCAACTGTGGGGGAGCAGTACTTC | CASPKRDRSTVGEQYF
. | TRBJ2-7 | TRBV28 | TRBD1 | TGTGCCAGCAGTGCGAGGGACAGCCCCCTCTCTTACGAGCAGTACTTC | CASSARDSPLSYEQYF
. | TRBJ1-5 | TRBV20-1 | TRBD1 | TGCAGTGCTAGGGATCACAGGGGGAATCAGCCCCAGCATTTT | CSARDHRGNQPQHF
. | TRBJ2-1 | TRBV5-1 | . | TGCGCCAGCAGGCGGGACGGGTCCTACAATGAGCAGTTCTTC | CASRRDGSYNEQFF
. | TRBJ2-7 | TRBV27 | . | TGTGCCAGCAGTCCAATGGGGGCCGCTACCTACGAGCAGTACTTC | CASSPMGAATYEQYF
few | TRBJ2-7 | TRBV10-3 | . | TGTGCCATCAAGCCAGGTTTGTCCTACGAGCAGTACTTC | CAIKPGLSYEQYF
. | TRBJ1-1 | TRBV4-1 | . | TGCGCCAGCAGCCAAGATCCCGACGGCACTGAAGCTTTCTTT | CASSQDPDGTEAFF
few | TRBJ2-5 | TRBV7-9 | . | TGTGCCAGCAGATCAAAGGACAGATACGAACAGTACTTC | CASRSKDRYEQYF
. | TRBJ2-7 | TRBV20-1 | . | TGCAGTGCTAAATGGGGCAGCCGCTCCTACGAGCAGTACTTC | CSAKWGSRSYEQYF
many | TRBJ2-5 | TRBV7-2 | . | TGTGCCAGCAGCTTGATGGGGGGTGACGGAGAGACCCAGTACTTC | CASSLMGGDGETQYF